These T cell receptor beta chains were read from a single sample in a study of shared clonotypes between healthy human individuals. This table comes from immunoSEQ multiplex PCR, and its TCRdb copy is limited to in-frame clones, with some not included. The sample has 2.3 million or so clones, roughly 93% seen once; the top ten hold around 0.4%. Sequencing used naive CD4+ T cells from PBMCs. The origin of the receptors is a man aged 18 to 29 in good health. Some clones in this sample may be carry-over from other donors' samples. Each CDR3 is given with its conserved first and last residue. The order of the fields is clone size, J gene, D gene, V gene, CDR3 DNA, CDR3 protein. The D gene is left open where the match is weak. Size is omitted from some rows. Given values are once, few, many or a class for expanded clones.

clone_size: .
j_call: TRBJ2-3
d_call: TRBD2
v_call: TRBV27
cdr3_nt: TGTGCCAGCAGTCTTCGGACTAGCGGACTCACAGATACGCAGTATTTT
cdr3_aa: CASSLRTSGLTDTQYF

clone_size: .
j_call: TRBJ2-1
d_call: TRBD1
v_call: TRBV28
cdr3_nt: TGTGCCAGCAGACACTGGGACAGTGGGGTTGGTCCCTACAATGAGCAGTTCTTC
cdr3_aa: CASRHWDSGVGPYNEQFF

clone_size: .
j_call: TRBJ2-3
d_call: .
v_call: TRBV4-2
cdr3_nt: TGTGCCAGCAGCCAAGAGGTTACCCGGACAGCTAGCACAGATACGCAGTATTTT
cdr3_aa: CASSQEVTRTASTDTQYF

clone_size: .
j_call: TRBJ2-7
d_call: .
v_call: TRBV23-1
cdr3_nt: TGCGCCAGCCCGGACCACTCAGTTTCCAACGAGCAGTACTTC
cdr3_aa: CASPDHSVSNEQYF

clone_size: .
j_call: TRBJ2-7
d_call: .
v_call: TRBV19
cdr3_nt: TGTGCCAGCCACCCAATAGGGGGGGCCTCCTACGAGCAGTACTTC
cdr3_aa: CASHPIGGASYEQYF

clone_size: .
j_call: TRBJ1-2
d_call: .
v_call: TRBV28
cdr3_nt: TGTGCCAGCAGTTTGATATTTCGGGAGTCTCACGGGGGCTACACCTTC
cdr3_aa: CASSLIFRESHGGYTF

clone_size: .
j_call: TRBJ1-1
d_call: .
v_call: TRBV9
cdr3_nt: TGTGCCAGCAGCGTAGTAGCGGGCCTCAACACTGAAGCTTTCTTT
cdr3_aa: CASSVVAGLNTEAFF

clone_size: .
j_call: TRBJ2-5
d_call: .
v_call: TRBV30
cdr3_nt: TGTGCCTGGAGTTCCAAGGGCGCGGGGTGGACCCAGTACTTC
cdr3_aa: CAWSSKGAGWTQYF

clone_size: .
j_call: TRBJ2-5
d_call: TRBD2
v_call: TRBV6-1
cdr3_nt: TGTGCCAGCAGTGAAGGAGGGTGGGCGGGAGGTCAAGAGACCCAGTACTTC
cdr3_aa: CASSEGGWAGGQETQYF

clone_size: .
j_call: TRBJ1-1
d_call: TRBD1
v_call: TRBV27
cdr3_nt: TGTGCCAGCAGTTCCGACCGGACAGGCCCTACTGAAGCTTTCTTT
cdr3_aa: CASSSDRTGPTEAFF

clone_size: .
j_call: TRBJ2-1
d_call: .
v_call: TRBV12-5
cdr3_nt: TGTGCTAGTGGTTTGGGGACTTCATACAATGAGCAGTTCTTC
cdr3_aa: CASGLGTSYNEQFF

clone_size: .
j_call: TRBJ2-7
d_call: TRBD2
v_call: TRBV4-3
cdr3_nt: TGCGCCAGCAGCCAGCGGGGGGAAGCGGGAGGGCCCTTCATTGACTACGAGCAGTACTTC
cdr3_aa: CASSQRGEAGGPFIDYEQYF

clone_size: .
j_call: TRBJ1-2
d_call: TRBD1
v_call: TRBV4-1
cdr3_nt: TGCGCCAGCAGCCAAGAAGTCTCAGGGGGATACTATGGCTACACCTTC
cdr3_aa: CASSQEVSGGYYGYTF

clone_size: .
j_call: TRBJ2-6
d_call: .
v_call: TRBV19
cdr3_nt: TGTGCCAGTAGTATAATTGGAGGAGGGCTTAGGTACGTCCTGACTTTC
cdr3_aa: CASSIIGGGLRYVLTF

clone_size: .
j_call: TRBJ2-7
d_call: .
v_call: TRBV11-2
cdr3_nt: TGTGCCAGCAGCTTAGAGGCGGGGAGCTCCTACGAGCAGTACTTC
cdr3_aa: CASSLEAGSSYEQYF

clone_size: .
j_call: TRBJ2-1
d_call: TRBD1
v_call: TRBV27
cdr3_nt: TGTGCCAGCAGCGCCACAGGGGCCTACAATGAGCAGTTCTTC
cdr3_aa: CASSATGAYNEQFF

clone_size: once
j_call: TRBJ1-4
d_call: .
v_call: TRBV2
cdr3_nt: TGTGCCAGCAGTGAACGTCACGCGGATGAAAAACTGTTTTTT
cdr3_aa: CASSERHADEKLFF

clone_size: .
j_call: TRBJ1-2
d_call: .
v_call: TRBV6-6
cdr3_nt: TGTGCCAGCAGTCAAATTACAAACCCTGTTAACTATGGCTACACCTTC
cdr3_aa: CASSQITNPVNYGYTF

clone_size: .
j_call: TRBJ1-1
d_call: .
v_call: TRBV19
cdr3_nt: TGTGCCAGTAGTATAGTGGAGGGGAACACTGAAGCTTTCTTT
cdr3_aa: CASSIVEGNTEAFF

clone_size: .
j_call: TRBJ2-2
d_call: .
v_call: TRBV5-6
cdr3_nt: TGTGCCAGCAGCGGGCTGAGGGCCGAGGAGCTGTTTTTT
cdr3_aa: CASSGLRAEELFF

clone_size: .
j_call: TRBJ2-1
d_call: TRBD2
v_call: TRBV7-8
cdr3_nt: TGTGCCAGCAGCTTAGCGAGTAGGAGCGGGAGTGGGGTTTACAATGAGCAGTTCTTC
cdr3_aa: CASSLASRSGSGVYNEQFF

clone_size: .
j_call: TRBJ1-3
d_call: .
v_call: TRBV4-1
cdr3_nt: TGCGCCAGCAGCCTTCTTCCGGGACCAGCCTCTGGAAACACCATATATTTT
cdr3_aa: CASSLLPGPASGNTIYF

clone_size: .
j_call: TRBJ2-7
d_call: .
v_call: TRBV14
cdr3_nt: TGTGCCGGCAGCCAAGGGGCTTCGACTAGCTCCTACGAGCAGTACTTC
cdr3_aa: CAGSQGASTSSYEQYF

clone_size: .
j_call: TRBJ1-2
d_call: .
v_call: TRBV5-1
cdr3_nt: TGCGCCAGCAGCTTGTTGGGATCTAACTATGGCTACACCTTC
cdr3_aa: CASSLLGSNYGYTF

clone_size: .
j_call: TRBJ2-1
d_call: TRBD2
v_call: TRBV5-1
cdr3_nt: TGCGCCAGCAGCTTCCTTACTAGCGGGGATACCGAGCAGTTCTTC
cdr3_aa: CASSFLTSGDTEQFF

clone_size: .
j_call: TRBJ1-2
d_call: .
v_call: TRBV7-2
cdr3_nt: TGTGCCAGCAGCTTGGCGGACAGTGCCTTACTCCCCTATGGCTACACCTTC
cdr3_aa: CASSLADSALLPYGYTF

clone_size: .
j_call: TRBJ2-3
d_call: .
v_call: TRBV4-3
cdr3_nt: TGCGCCAGCAGCCAAGATAGGAACACAGATACGCAGTATTTT
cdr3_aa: CASSQDRNTDTQYF